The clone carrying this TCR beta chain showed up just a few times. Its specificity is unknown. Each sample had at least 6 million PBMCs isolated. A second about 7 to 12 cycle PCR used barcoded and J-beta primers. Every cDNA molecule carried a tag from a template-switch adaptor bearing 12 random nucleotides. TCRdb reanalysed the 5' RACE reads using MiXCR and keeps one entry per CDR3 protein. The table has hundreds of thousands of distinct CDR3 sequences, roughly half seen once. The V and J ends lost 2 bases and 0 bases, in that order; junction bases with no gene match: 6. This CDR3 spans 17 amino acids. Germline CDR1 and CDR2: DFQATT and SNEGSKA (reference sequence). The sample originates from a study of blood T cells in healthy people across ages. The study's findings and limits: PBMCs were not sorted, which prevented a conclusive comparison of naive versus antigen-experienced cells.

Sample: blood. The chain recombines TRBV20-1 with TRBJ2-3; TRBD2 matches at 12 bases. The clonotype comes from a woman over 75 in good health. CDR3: CSARILAGGYSTDTQYF. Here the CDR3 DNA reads TGCAGTGCTAGAATACTAGCGGGGGGCTATAGCACAGATACGCAGTATTTT.